A selection of T cell receptor beta chains follows, all from one sample in a study of graft-versus-host responses after intestinal transplantation. Using immunoSEQ multiplex PCR, the repertoire was profiled, and TCRdb retains in-frame clones only, with some absent. The sample shows just over 8,000 clones, roughly two thirds of them seen only once. The starting material was ileum tissue, obtained 450 to 480 days after transplant. Receptors originate from a human patient who received an intestinal transplant, so some T cells may come from the graft donor. Both conserved end residues are part of each CDR3. The order of the fields is CDR3 length, clone size, V gene, J gene, D gene, CDR3 protein, CDR3 DNA. A D gene is named only where the DNA matches it firmly. A clone size is listed for some rows: how often the clone was seen (once, few, many), or a class if it is expanded.

len: 15
abundance: once
v_gene: TRBV6-6
j_gene: TRBJ2-4
d_gene: TRBD2
CDR3aa: CASSLAVLAKNIQYF
CDR3nt: TGTGCCAGCAGTCTAGCGGTCCTAGCCAAAAACATTCAGTACTTC

len: 18
abundance: NA
v_gene: TRBV5-7
j_gene: TRBJ1-5
d_gene: TRBD1
CDR3aa: CASSREGARYYSNQPQHF
CDR3nt: TGTGCCAGCAGCAGAGAGGGGGCGCGTTATTATAGCAATCAGCCCCAGCATTTT

len: 14
abundance: NA
v_gene: TRBV2
j_gene: TRBJ1-1
d_gene: NA
CDR3aa: CASSAPGGGTEAFF
CDR3nt: TGTGCCAGCAGTGCCCCTGGCGGCGGAACTGAAGCTTTCTTT

len: 13
abundance: NA
v_gene: TRBV30
j_gene: TRBJ2-3
d_gene: NA
CDR3aa: CAWEEGLRNTQYF
CDR3nt: TGTGCCTGGGAGGAGGGGCTCAGGAATACGCAGTATTTT

len: 17
abundance: NA
v_gene: TRBV28
j_gene: TRBJ2-7
d_gene: TRBD1
CDR3aa: CASSLCVGQMNHYEQYF
CDR3nt: TGTGCCAGCAGTTTATGTGTGGGACAGATGAATCACTACGAGCAGTACTTC

len: 13
abundance: few
v_gene: TRBV28
j_gene: TRBJ1-2
d_gene: NA
CDR3aa: CASRLPPTAGYTF
CDR3nt: TGTGCCAGCAGGCTGCCCCCTACAGCTGGCTACACCTTC

len: 15
abundance: NA
v_gene: TRBV4-1
j_gene: TRBJ2-3
d_gene: NA
CDR3aa: CASSPEGGDTDTQYF
CDR3nt: TGCGCCAGCAGCCCCGAAGGGGGGGACACAGATACGCAGTATTTT

len: 18
abundance: NA
v_gene: TRBV28
j_gene: TRBJ1-5
d_gene: TRBD1
CDR3aa: CASPFRGTGNYSNQPQHF
CDR3nt: TGTGCCAGCCCCTTTAGGGGGACAGGGAATTATAGCAATCAGCCCCAGCATTTT

len: 15
abundance: NA
v_gene: TRBV7-2
j_gene: TRBJ1-6
d_gene: NA
CDR3aa: CASSLNAQGPTPLHF
CDR3nt: TGTGCCAGCAGCTTAAATGCCCAGGGCCCAACACCCCTCCACTTT

len: 14
abundance: NA
v_gene: TRBV9
j_gene: TRBJ2-3
d_gene: TRBD2
CDR3aa: CASSVGGSTDTQYF
CDR3nt: TGTGCCAGCAGCGTCGGGGGGAGCACAGATACGCAGTATTTT

len: 17
abundance: NA
v_gene: TRBV7-2
j_gene: TRBJ2-1
d_gene: TRBD2
CDR3aa: CASSLLGGTSGYNEQFF
CDR3nt: TGTGCCAGCAGCCTTTTAGGAGGGACTAGCGGGTACAATGAGCAGTTCTTC

len: 14
abundance: NA
v_gene: TRBV7-2
j_gene: TRBJ2-2
d_gene: NA
CDR3aa: CASSLVTVPGELFF
CDR3nt: TGTGCCAGCAGCTTAGTAACAGTTCCCGGGGAGCTGTTTTTT

len: 11
abundance: NA
v_gene: TRBV29-1
j_gene: TRBJ2-5
d_gene: NA
CDR3aa: CSVWKGETQYF
CDR3nt: TGCAGCGTTTGGAAGGGAGAGACCCAGTACTTC

len: 16
abundance: once
v_gene: TRBV11-2
j_gene: TRBJ1-4
d_gene: NA
CDR3aa: CASSFPRGEFNEKLFF
CDR3nt: TGTGCCAGCAGCTTCCCTCGGGGCGAGTTTAATGAAAAACTGTTTTTT

len: 13
abundance: few
v_gene: TRBV6-6
j_gene: TRBJ1-1
d_gene: TRBD1
CDR3aa: CASSYRDREGAFF
CDR3nt: TGTGCCAGCAGTTACCGAGACAGGGAGGGAGCTTTCTTT

len: 14
abundance: NA
v_gene: TRBV4-2
j_gene: TRBJ2-3
d_gene: TRBD1
CDR3aa: CASSQGQGPDTQYF
CDR3nt: TGTGCCAGCAGCCAGGGACAGGGTCCAGATACGCAGTATTTT

len: 16
abundance: NA
v_gene: TRBV25-1
j_gene: TRBJ2-5
d_gene: TRBD2
CDR3aa: CASAPLSGGAGETQYF
CDR3nt: TGTGCCAGCGCCCCGCTAAGCGGGGGGGCCGGAGAGACCCAGTACTTC

len: 15
abundance: NA
v_gene: TRBV9
j_gene: TRBJ1-2
d_gene: TRBD1
CDR3aa: CASSPTGTGVGGYTF
CDR3nt: TGTGCCAGCAGCCCCACAGGGACAGGGGTAGGGGGCTACACCTTC

len: 13
abundance: NA
v_gene: TRBV2
j_gene: TRBJ1-1
d_gene: NA
CDR3aa: CASEGWGSTEAFF
CDR3nt: TGTGCCAGCGAAGGTTGGGGGAGCACTGAAGCTTTCTTT

len: 16
abundance: few
v_gene: TRBV6-1
j_gene: TRBJ2-2
d_gene: TRBD2
CDR3aa: CASSEGLAGEHGELFF
CDR3nt: TGTGCCAGCAGTGAAGGACTAGCGGGCGAACACGGGGAGCTGTTTTTT

len: 14
abundance: NA
v_gene: TRBV9
j_gene: TRBJ1-5
d_gene: TRBD1
CDR3aa: CASNSGQSNQPQHF
CDR3nt: TGTGCCAGCAACTCGGGACAGAGCAATCAGCCCCAGCATTTT

len: 15
abundance: NA
v_gene: TRBV27
j_gene: TRBJ2-5
d_gene: TRBD1
CDR3aa: CASSRTGGPSWTQYF
CDR3nt: TGTGCCAGCAGCCGTACAGGGGGCCCCTCTTGGACCCAGTACTTC

len: 15
abundance: NA
v_gene: TRBV7-9
j_gene: TRBJ1-5
d_gene: NA
CDR3aa: CASSLVIRKDQPQHF
CDR3nt: TGTGCCAGCAGCCTAGTTATACGGAAGGATCAGCCCCAGCATTTT

len: 13
abundance: NA
v_gene: TRBV7-9
j_gene: TRBJ1-1
d_gene: NA
CDR3aa: CASSSAAGTEAFF
CDR3nt: TGTGCCAGCAGCTCAGCAGCAGGGACCGAAGCTTTCTTT

len: 14
abundance: NA
v_gene: TRBV7-9
j_gene: TRBJ1-1
d_gene: NA
CDR3aa: CASSEGIGGFLAFF
CDR3nt: TGTGCCAGCAGCGAGGGGATAGGGGGTTTTTTGGCTTTCTTT

len: 15
abundance: few
v_gene: TRBV6-1
j_gene: TRBJ2-5
d_gene: TRBD2
CDR3aa: CASRPGLAGLETQYF
CDR3nt: TGTGCCAGCAGGCCCGGACTAGCGGGGCTCGAGACCCAGTACTTC

len: 12
abundance: NA
v_gene: TRBV7-2
j_gene: TRBJ1-2
d_gene: NA
CDR3aa: CASSLDGYGYTF
CDR3nt: TGTGCCAGCAGCTTAGACGGATATGGCTACACCTTC

len: 12
abundance: NA
v_gene: TRBV6-5
j_gene: TRBJ2-1
d_gene: NA
CDR3aa: CASIGGTNEQFF
CDR3nt: TGTGCCAGCATTGGGGGGACCAATGAGCAGTTCTTC

len: 13
abundance: NA
v_gene: TRBV28
j_gene: TRBJ1-2
d_gene: TRBD1
CDR3aa: CASSYTGDIGYTF
CDR3nt: TGTGCCAGCAGCTACACAGGGGACATTGGCTACACCTTC

len: 14
abundance: NA
v_gene: TRBV6-5
j_gene: TRBJ1-3
d_gene: TRBD1
CDR3aa: CASIPGTAENTIYF
CDR3nt: TGTGCCAGCATTCCCGGGACAGCCGAAAACACCATATATTTT

len: 10
abundance: few
v_gene: TRBV6-1
j_gene: TRBJ1-2
d_gene: NA
CDR3aa: CASSLYGYTF
CDR3nt: TGTGCCAGCAGCCTCTATGGCTACACCTTC

len: 12
abundance: few
v_gene: TRBV29-1
j_gene: TRBJ1-1
d_gene: NA
CDR3aa: CSVEGDGGEAFF
CDR3nt: TGCAGCGTTGAAGGGGATGGAGGTGAAGCTTTCTTT

len: 13
abundance: NA
v_gene: TRBV10-3
j_gene: TRBJ1-2
d_gene: NA
CDR3aa: CAIRDSPEHGYTF
CDR3nt: TGTGCCATCAGGGACAGCCCCGAGCATGGCTACACCTTC

len: 14
abundance: NA
v_gene: TRBV27
j_gene: TRBJ1-1
d_gene: NA
CDR3aa: CASSSTNHNTEAFF
CDR3nt: TGTGCCAGCAGTTCAACGAATCATAACACTGAAGCTTTCTTT

len: 17
abundance: NA
v_gene: TRBV7-8
j_gene: TRBJ1-5
d_gene: NA
CDR3aa: CASSLAPGRGLGQPQHF
CDR3nt: TGTGCCAGCAGCTTAGCGCCGGGGAGGGGACTGGGTCAGCCCCAGCATTTT

len: 14
abundance: NA
v_gene: TRBV11-2
j_gene: TRBJ2-1
d_gene: NA
CDR3aa: CASSSPGEGNEQFF
CDR3nt: TGTGCCAGCAGCTCCCCAGGGGAGGGCAATGAGCAGTTCTTC

len: 12
abundance: NA
v_gene: TRBV29-1
j_gene: TRBJ1-4
d_gene: NA
CDR3aa: CSVWDGTEKLFF
CDR3nt: TGCAGCGTTTGGGACGGGACCGAAAAACTGTTTTTT

len: 17
abundance: NA
v_gene: TRBV4-1
j_gene: TRBJ2-1
d_gene: TRBD1
CDR3aa: CASSQVTGGILESEQFF
CDR3nt: TGCGCCAGCAGCCAAGTTACAGGGGGCATTCTAGAAAGTGAGCAGTTCTTC

len: 15
abundance: NA
v_gene: TRBV27
j_gene: TRBJ2-1
d_gene: TRBD1
CDR3aa: CASSRSPSTGDEQFF
CDR3nt: TGTGCCAGCAGTCGAAGCCCCTCGACAGGGGATGAGCAGTTCTTC

len: 15
abundance: NA
v_gene: TRBV2
j_gene: TRBJ2-7
d_gene: TRBD1
CDR3aa: CASSERTGGPREQYF
CDR3nt: TGTGCCAGCAGTGAACGGACAGGGGGCCCTCGCGAGCAGTACTTC

len: 12
abundance: NA
v_gene: TRBV10-3
j_gene: TRBJ2-5
d_gene: TRBD1
CDR3aa: CAISGTVETQYF
CDR3nt: TGTGCCATCAGCGGGACAGTTGAGACCCAGTACTTC

len: 13
abundance: NA
v_gene: TRBV9
j_gene: TRBJ2-5
d_gene: NA
CDR3aa: CASSVEAGETQYF
CDR3nt: TGTGCCAGCAGCGTAGAAGCCGGTGAGACCCAGTACTTC

len: 13
abundance: NA
v_gene: TRBV4-1
j_gene: TRBJ2-5
d_gene: NA
CDR3aa: CASSISWQETQYF
CDR3nt: TGCGCCAGCAGCATAAGCTGGCAAGAGACCCAGTACTTC

len: 14
abundance: NA
v_gene: TRBV4-1
j_gene: TRBJ1-2
d_gene: NA
CDR3aa: CASSQGRGPKGYTF
CDR3nt: TGCGCCAGCAGCCAAGGGCGGGGGCCGAAGGGCTACACCTTC

len: 15
abundance: NA
v_gene: TRBV4-2
j_gene: TRBJ1-4
d_gene: TRBD1
CDR3aa: CASSREKQGGEKLFF
CDR3nt: TGTGCCAGCAGCCGAGAAAAGCAGGGGGGTGAAAAACTGTTTTTT

len: 13
abundance: NA
v_gene: TRBV28
j_gene: TRBJ2-2
d_gene: NA
CDR3aa: CASTLTSTGELFF
CDR3nt: TGTGCCAGCACCCTAACGAGCACCGGGGAGCTGTTTTTT

len: 15
abundance: NA
v_gene: TRBV25-1
j_gene: TRBJ2-5
d_gene: TRBD1
CDR3aa: CASSEVGGPQETQYF
CDR3nt: TGTGCCAGCAGTGAAGTAGGGGGCCCTCAAGAGACCCAGTACTTC

len: 14
abundance: NA
v_gene: TRBV7-6
j_gene: TRBJ2-1
d_gene: NA
CDR3aa: CASSLGGIINEQFF
CDR3nt: TGTGCCAGCAGCTTAGGCGGGATAATCAATGAGCAGTTCTTC

len: 16
abundance: NA
v_gene: TRBV15
j_gene: TRBJ1-4
d_gene: TRBD1
CDR3aa: CATRSHVDRENEKLFF
CDR3nt: TGTGCCACCAGGTCCCATGTAGACAGGGAGAATGAAAAACTGTTTTTT

len: 14
abundance: NA
v_gene: TRBV2
j_gene: TRBJ1-2
d_gene: NA
CDR3aa: CDSRIDRQNYGYTF
CDR3nt: TGTGACAGCAGGATCGATCGACAAAACTATGGCTACACCTTC

len: 13
abundance: NA
v_gene: TRBV29-1
j_gene: TRBJ1-3
d_gene: NA
CDR3aa: CSVAASSGNTIYF
CDR3nt: TGCAGCGTTGCAGCCTCCTCTGGAAACACCATATATTTT

len: 14
abundance: NA
v_gene: TRBV7-9
j_gene: TRBJ1-1
d_gene: NA
CDR3aa: CASSLGGGNTEAFF
CDR3nt: TGTGCCAGCAGCTTAGGCGGGGGGAACACTGAAGCTTTCTTT

len: 14
abundance: NA
v_gene: TRBV6-5
j_gene: TRBJ2-5
d_gene: TRBD2
CDR3aa: CASSSLAGGETQYF
CDR3nt: TGTGCCAGCAGTTCGCTAGCGGGAGGAGAGACCCAGTACTTC

len: 14
abundance: NA
v_gene: TRBV15
j_gene: TRBJ1-1
d_gene: NA
CDR3aa: CATGGGWGRTEAFF
CDR3nt: TGTGCCACCGGAGGAGGATGGGGTCGGACTGAAGCTTTCTTT